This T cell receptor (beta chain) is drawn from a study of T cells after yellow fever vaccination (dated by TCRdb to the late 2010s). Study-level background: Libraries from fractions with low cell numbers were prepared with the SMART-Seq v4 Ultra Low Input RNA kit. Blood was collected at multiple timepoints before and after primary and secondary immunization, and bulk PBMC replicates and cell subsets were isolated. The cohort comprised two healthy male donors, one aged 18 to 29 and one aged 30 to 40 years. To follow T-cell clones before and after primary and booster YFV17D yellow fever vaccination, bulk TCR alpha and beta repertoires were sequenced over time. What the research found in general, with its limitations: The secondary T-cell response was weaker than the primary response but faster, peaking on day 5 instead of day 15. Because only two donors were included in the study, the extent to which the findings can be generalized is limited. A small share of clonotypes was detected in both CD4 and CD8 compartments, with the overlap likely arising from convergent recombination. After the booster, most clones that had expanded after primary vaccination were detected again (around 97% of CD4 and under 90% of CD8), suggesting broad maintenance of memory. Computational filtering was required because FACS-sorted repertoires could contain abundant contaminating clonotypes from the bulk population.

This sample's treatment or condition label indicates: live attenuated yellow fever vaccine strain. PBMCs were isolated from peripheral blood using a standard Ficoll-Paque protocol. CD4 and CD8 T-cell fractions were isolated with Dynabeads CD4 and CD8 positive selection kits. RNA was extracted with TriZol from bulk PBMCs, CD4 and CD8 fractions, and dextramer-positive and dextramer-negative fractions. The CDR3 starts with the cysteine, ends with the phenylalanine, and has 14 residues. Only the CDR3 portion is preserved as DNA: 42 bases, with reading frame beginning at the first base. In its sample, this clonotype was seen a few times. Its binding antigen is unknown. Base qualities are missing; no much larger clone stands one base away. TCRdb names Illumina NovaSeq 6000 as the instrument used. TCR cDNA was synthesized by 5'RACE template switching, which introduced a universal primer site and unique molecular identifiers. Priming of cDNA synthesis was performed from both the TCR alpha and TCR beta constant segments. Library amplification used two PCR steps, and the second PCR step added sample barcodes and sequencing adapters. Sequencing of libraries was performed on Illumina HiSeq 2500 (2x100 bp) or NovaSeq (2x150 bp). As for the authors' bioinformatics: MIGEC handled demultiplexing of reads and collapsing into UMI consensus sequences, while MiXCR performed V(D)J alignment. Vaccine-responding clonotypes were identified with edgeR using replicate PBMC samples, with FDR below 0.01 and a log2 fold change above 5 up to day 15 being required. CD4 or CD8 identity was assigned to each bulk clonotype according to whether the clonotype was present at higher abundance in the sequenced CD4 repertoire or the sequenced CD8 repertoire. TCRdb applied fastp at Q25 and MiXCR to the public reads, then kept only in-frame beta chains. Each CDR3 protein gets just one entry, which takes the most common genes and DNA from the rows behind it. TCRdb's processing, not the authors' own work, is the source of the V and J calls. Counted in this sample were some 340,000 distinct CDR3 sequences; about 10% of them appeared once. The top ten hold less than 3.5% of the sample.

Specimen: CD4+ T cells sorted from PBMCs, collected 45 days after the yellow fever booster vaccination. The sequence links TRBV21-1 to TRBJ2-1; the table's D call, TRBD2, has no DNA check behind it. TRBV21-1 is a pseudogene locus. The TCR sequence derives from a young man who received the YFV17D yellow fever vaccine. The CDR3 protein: CASSFSRSSAEQFF. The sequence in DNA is TGTGCCAGCAGTTTTTCGCGGTCTAGTGCTGAGCAGTTCTTC.